The entry below describes one TCR beta chain. Antigen specificity is unknown. The record originates from a study of T cell repertoires in aging, cancer and after chemotherapy. About the research overall: Over several months to years, re-sampled healthy donor repertoires clearly shared clones. Overall study findings and caveats: In cancer patients, declining TCR diversity with age involved lost richness and lost evenness. In each cancer cohort, median generation probability increased across chemotherapy, suggesting thymic output rebounded.

Amplification of TCR beta used genomic DNA extracted from peripheral blood. Trimming removed 10 bases from V and 7 bases from J, with 11 bases in between. From germline, CDR1 is MNHEY and CDR2 SVGEGT. This CDR3 has 12 residues. TRB rearrangements spanning V, D and J were amplified using mixed TRB-A/B primers. One entry per CDR3 protein results from TCRdb running MiXCR on the multiplex PCR reads. This sample has several thousand distinct CDR3 sequences, with 39% found just once. The chain has TRBV6-2 or TRBV6-3 and TRBJ1-6; D gene ambiguous. This TCR derives from a human donor in good health. The sequenced material came from blood. CDR3 in DNA: TGTGCCACTCGGGAAGGGAATTCACCCCTCCACTTT. As protein: CATREGNSPLHF.